This note documents a single T cell receptor beta chain sequence. Its target is unknown. Measured with immunoSEQ multiplex PCR; TCRdb has only the in-frame clones, and not every one. The top ten hold over 3% of the sample, which has 60,000 to 75,000 clones, 65% to 80% seen once. The data belong to a study of T cell responses to AZD1222 COVID-19 vaccine. Study-wide findings and caveats: Clonal diversity may have been underestimated in mostly white British donors.

Per the germline V gene, CDR1 is SGHVS and CDR2 is FQNEAQ. The germline V and J ends were trimmed by 3 bases and 4 bases, with 10 bases remaining between them. The length of the CDR3 is 14 residues. Source: peripheral blood, taken 28 days after the second AZD1222 dose. This clonotype was sampled from an adult who received the AZD1222 COVID-19 vaccine. The chain has TRBV7-8 and TRBJ2-1, with unresolved D. The CDR3 DNA follows: TGTGCCAGCAGCTTCCAAACGGTATACAATGAGCAGTTCTTC. It encodes CASSFQTVYNEQFF.